Listed here are 8 T cell receptor beta chains from one sample, sequenced in a study of T-cell memory formation after mild COVID-19. In TCRdb, the 5' RACE reads were re-called with MiXCR into one record per CDR3 protein. This sample yields under 400,000 distinct CDR3 sequences, of which around a fifth are seen a single time; approximately 12% belongs to the top ten. What was sequenced was PBMCs or a T cell subset sorted from them (not recorded which). The receptors come from an adult woman who had mild COVID-19 (a few samples of this study predate the infection). Cell type and time point are not known.

This clonotype has just a few counts. The chain uses TRBV7-9 and TRBJ2-7; D is uncertain. This CDR3 region has 14 residues. V was cut by 5 bases and J by 3 bases, with 14 bases left in between. CDR1 SEHNR and CDR2 FQNEAQ come from the germline V gene (reference sequence). The CDR3 nucleotides read TGTGCCAGCAGCCCCCTTGGATTACACTACGAGCAGTACTTC. It yields the protein CASSPLGLHYEQYF.

The V call is TRBV11-3, the J call TRBJ2-1; TRBD2 might be the D (6 bases). V was shortened by 1 base and J by 10 bases, with 14 bases between the two germline ends. From germline, CDR1 is SGHNT and CDR2 YENEEA. CDR3 length: 14 residues. The CDR3 reads CASSLAVDGGEQFF. The DNA for the CDR3 is TGTGCCAGCAGCTTAGCCGTGGACGGGGGAGAGCAGTTCTTC.

This clonotype came up a few times. At one end, the junction sequence differs from germline, possibly due to a read error. The chain is built from TRBV12-3 or TRBV12-4 and TRBJ2-3, with 9 bases lining up with TRBD2. CDR3 length: 14 residues. The CDR3 nucleotides are TGTGCCAGCAGTCTAGCGGGGTTCGGAGATACGCAGTATTTT. This codes for CASSLAGFGDTQYF.

The chain links TRBV6-2 or TRBV6-3 to TRBJ2-3; no clear D gene. The CDR3 has 13 residues. Germline assignment: CDR1 MNHEY and CDR2 SVGEGT. V was cut by 2 bases and J by 3 bases, with 6 bases left in between. The CDR3 DNA is TGTGCCAGCAGTTACCAAGTTACAGATACGCAGTATTTT. Residues: CASSYQVTDTQYF.

The chain recombines TRBV7-8 with TRBJ1-4; 11 nucleotides line up with TRBD1. The CDR3 spans 16 residues. CDR1 and CDR2 from the germline V gene are SGHVS and FQNEAQ. After removal of 3 bases from V and 7 bases from J, the junction contained 7 bases not matched to a gene. CDR3 nucleotide sequence: TGTGCCAGCAGCTTTAGGGACAGGGGGTATGGTGAAAAACTGTTTTTT. Its protein product is CASSFRDRGYGEKLFF.

This clonotype was recorded many times. DNA for the CDR3: TGTGCCACAGGGGGGAGCACAGATACGCAGTATTTT. Protein sequence: CATGGSTDTQYF. The rearrangement uses TRBV24-1 and TRBJ2-3, with D perhaps TRBD1 or TRBD2 (6 bases each). CDR1 is KGHDR and CDR2 is SFDVKD in the germline V gene. V lost 10 bases to trimming and J lost 0 bases, with 7 bases between them. The CDR3 covers 12 residues.

This clonotype has a handful of counts. The chain uses TRBV9 and TRBJ2-3; 8 nucleotides agree with TRBD1. CDR1 and CDR2 from the germline V gene are SGDLS and YYNGEE. J was trimmed by 0 bases and V by 1 base; bases with no gene match: 4. CDR3 length equals 16 residues. The CDR3 loop reads CASSVTGGGSTDTQYF. The DNA of the CDR3 is TGTGCCAGCAGCGTAACAGGGGGTGGAAGCACAGATACGCAGTATTTT.

This clonotype came up a few times. V usage is TRBV7-8 and J usage is TRBJ1-5; 7 bases map to TRBD1. The CDR3 is made up of 15 amino acids. V was pared by 0 bases and J by 4 bases, with 3 bases of the junction left unmatched. Per the germline V gene, CDR1 is SGHVS and CDR2 is FQNEAQ. CDR3 DNA sequence: TGTGCCAGCAGCTTAGCCTACAGGGGTAATCAGCCCCAGCATTTT. Amino acids: CASSLAYRGNQPQHF.